The 7 T cell receptor beta chains presented below share a single source sample, sequenced in a study of T cell repertoires in cytomegalovirus infection. TCRdb recomputed calls from the reads with MiXCR, one row per CDR3 protein. The sample contains roughly 860,000 distinct CDR3 sequences, around a third of which appear only once. The antigens these receptors bind are not known. This sample comprised cultured CD8+ T cells from PBMCs, obtained from culture after CMV antigen stimulation. The source of these receptors is a human donor in good health (CMV status not recorded). Some clones in this sample may be carry-over from other donors' samples.

This clonotype has only a few counts. This chain links TRBV14 with TRBJ2-7; 12 bases are a match to TRBD2. The CDR3 extends over 18 amino acids. Germline V gene data show CDR1 as SGHDN and CDR2 as FVKESK. Trimming cost V 4 bases and J 3 bases; bases outside gene matches: 13. This chain's CDR3 is CASSPMGLAGYSVYEQYF. The CDR3 coding sequence is TGTGCCAGCAGCCCTATGGGACTAGCGGGTTATTCAGTCTACGAGCAGTACTTC. The variable domain in full, completed from reference TRBV14 and TRBJ2-7, reads EAGVTQFPSHSVIEKGQTVTLRCDPISGHDNLYWYRRVMGKEIKFLLHFVKESKQDESGMPNNRFLAERTGGTYSTLKVQPAELEDSGVYFCASSPMGLAGYSVYEQYFGPGTRLTVT.

This clonotype was detected a few times. The rearrangement links TRBV6-5 to TRBJ2-5; D perhaps matches TRBD1 (6 bases). The CDR3 is made up of 15 amino acids. Trimming took off 5 bases at V and 2 bases at J, with 15 bases between the two ends. The germline V gene encodes CDR1 MNHEY and CDR2 SVGAGI. CDR3 coding DNA: TGTGCCAGCAGTCCTCTGACAGGATTTCAAGAGACCCAGTACTTC. It specifies CASSPLTGFQETQYF.

The rearrangement uses TRBV7-6 and TRBJ2-3, with a possible D match to TRBD1 (5 bases). V was trimmed by 4 bases and J by 2 bases, leaving 19 bases between them. CDR1 and CDR2 (germline): SGHVS, FNYEAQ. The CDR3 is made up of 17 amino acids. The CDR3 reads CASSSIISGFYTDTQYF. In DNA form, the CDR3 reads TGTGCCAGCAGCTCGATCATTTCAGGGTTTTACACAGATACGCAGTATTTT.

The rearrangement joins TRBV4-3 to TRBJ1-5, with 8 bases lining up with TRBD1. J gave up 5 bases and V 1 base, and 10 bases lay outside the gene matches. The germline CDR1 and CDR2 sequences are LGHNA and YSLEER. This CDR3 has 17 amino acids. This chain's CDR3 is CASSQVPGTGRDQPQHF. CDR3 in DNA: TGCGCCAGCAGCCAAGTTCCCGGGACAGGACGGGATCAGCCCCAGCATTTT.

At least ten counts were recorded for this clonotype. The rearrangement uses TRBV5-4 and TRBJ2-1, with D possibly matching TRBD1 (6 bases). The ends were cut back, 0 bases at V and 3 bases at J, with 7 bases in the middle. The CDR3 extends over 14 amino acids. Germline-derived CDR1 and CDR2 are SGHNT and YYREEE (reference sequence). The chain's CDR3 is CASSLGQDYNEQFF. As DNA, the CDR3 is TGTGCCAGCAGCTTGGGACAGGACTACAATGAGCAGTTCTTC.

The CDR3 DNA reads TGTGCCAGTAGTGAGGGGGAGTATTCTAATGAAAAACTGTTTTTT. Its translation is CASSEGEYSNEKLFF. This chain connects TRBV19 to TRBJ1-4; TRBD1 is a possible D gene (6 bases). The CDR3 contains 15 residues. Germline CDR1 LNHDA, CDR2 SQIVND (reference sequence). The V end lost 5 bases, the J end lost 3 bases, and 13 bases lay between the germline ends.

CDR3 nucleotide sequence: TGCAGCGTTGAATTACAGGTCAAAGAGCTTATGAACACTGAAGCTTTCTTT. Amino acid sequence: CSVELQVKELMNTEAFF. This chain connects TRBV29-1 to TRBJ1-1; TRBD1 is a possible D gene (5 bases). V lost 2 bases and J lost 0, with 19 bases in between. Germline values: CDR1 SQVTM, CDR2 ANQGSEA. This CDR3 spans 17 amino acids.